A single count supports the clone carrying this TCR beta chain. The record originates from a study of OX40 agonist ivuxolimab in advanced cancers. Libraries were prepared by immunoSEQ multiplex PCR; TCRdb keeps only in-frame clonotypes and omits some of them. The table shows more than 70,000 clones, with 80% to 90% occurring only once. The CDR3 length is 14 residues. J gave up 3 bases and V 4 bases, and 1 base lay outside the gene matches. Germline V CDR1 and CDR2: SGHRS, YFSETQ. The material was CD4+ or CD8+ T cells sorted from blood, obtained in a trial of the OX40 agonist ivuxolimab. The TCR was taken from an adult with an advanced solid tumor such as melanoma, head and neck, liver or kidney cancer. The V gene is TRBV5-1, the J gene TRBJ2-1; 10 bases align to TRBD1. CDR3 DNA: TGCGCCAGCAGCGGACAGGGGGGCTACAATGAGCAGTTCTTC. As protein: CASSGQGGYNEQFF.